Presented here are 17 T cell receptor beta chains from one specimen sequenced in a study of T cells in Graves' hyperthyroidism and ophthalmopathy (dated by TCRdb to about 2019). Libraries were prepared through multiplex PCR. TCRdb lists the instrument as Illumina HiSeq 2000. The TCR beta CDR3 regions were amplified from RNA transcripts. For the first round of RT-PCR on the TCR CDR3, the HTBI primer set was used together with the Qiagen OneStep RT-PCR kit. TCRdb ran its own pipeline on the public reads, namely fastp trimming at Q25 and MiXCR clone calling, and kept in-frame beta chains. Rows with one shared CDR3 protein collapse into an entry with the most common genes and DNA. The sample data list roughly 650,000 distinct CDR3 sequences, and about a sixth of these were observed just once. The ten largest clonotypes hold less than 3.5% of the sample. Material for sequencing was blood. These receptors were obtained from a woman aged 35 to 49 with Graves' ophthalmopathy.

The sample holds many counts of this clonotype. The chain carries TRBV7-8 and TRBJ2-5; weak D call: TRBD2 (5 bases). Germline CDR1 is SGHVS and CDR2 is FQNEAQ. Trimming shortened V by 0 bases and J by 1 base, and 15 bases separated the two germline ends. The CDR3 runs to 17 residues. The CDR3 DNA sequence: TGTGCCAGCAGCTTAGCGTGGAGGCGACCCCTCCAAGAGACCCAGTACTTC. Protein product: CASSLAWRRPLQETQYF.

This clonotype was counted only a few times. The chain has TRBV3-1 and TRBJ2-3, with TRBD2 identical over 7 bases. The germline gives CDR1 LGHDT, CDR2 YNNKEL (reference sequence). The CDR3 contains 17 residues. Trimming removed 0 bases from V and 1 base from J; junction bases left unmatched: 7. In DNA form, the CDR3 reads TGTGCCAGCAGCCAAGATTTCAGGACTAGGGGCACAGATACGCAGTATTTT. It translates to CASSQDFRTRGTDTQYF.

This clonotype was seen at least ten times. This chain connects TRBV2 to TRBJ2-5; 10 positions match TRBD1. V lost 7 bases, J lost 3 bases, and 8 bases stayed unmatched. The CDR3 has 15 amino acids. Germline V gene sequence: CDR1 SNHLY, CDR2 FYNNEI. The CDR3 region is CASTRDRGREETQYF. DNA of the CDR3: TGTGCCAGCACCCGGGACAGGGGCCGGGAAGAGACCCAGTACTTC. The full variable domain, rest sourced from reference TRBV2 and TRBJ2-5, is EPEVTQTPSHQVTQMGQEVILRCVPISNHLYFYWYRQILGQKVEFLVSFYNNEISEKSEIFDDQFSVERPDGSNFTLKIRSTKLEDSAMYFCASTRDRGREETQYFGPGTRLLVL.

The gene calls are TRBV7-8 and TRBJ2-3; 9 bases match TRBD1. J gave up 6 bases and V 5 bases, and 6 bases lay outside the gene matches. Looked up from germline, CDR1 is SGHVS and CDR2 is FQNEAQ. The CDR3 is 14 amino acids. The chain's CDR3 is CASSGTGGSDTQYF. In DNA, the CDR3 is TGTGCCAGCAGCGGAACAGGGGGCAGTGATACGCAGTATTTT.

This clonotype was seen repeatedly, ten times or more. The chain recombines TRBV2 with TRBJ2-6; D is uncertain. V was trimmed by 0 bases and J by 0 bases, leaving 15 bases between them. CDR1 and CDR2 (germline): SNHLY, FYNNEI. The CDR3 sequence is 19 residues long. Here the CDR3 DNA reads TGTGCCAGCAGTGAAGCGCTTCACGGGTTCCTCTCTGGGGCCAACGTCCTGACTTTC. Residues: CASSEALHGFLSGANVLTF.

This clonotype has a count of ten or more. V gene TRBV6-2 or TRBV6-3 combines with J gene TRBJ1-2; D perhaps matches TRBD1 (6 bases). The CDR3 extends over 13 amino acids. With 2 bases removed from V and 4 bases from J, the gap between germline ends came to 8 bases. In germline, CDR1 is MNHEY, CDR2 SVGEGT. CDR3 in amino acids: CASSYRGGYGYTF. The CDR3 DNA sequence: TGTGCCAGCAGTTACCGAGGGGGCTATGGCTACACCTTC.

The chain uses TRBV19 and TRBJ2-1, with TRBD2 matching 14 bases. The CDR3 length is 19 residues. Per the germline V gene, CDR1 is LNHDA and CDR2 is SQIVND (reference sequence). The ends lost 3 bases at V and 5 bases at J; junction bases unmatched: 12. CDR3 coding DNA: TGTGCCAGTAGTATGAGACTAGCGGGAGGGAGGGCTTTCGACAATGAGCAGTTCTTC. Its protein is CASSMRLAGGRAFDNEQFF. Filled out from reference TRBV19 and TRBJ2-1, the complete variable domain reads DGGITQSPKYLFRKEGQNVTLSCEQNLNHDAMYWYRQDPGQGLRLIYYSQIVNDFQKGDIAEGYSVSREKKESFPLTVTSAQKNPTAFYLCASSMRLAGGRAFDNEQFFGPGTRLTVL.

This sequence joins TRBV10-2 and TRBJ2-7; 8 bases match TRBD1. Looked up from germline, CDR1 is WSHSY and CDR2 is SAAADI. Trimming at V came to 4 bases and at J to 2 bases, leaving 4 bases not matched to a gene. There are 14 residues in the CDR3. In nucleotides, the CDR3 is TGCGCCAGCAGTGTGGGACAGGTACCCTACGAGCAGTACTTC. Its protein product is CASSVGQVPYEQYF.

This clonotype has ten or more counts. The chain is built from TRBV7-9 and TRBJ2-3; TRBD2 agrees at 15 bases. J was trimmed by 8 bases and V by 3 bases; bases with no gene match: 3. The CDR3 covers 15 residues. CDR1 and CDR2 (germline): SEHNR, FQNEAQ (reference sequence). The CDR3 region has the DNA TGTGCCAGCAGCTTCATGGGACTAGCGGGAGGTACGCAGTATTTT. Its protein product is CASSFMGLAGGTQYF. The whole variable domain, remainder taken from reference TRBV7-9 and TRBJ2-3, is DTGVSQNPRHKITKRGQNVTFRCDPISEHNRLYWYRQTLGQGPEFLTYFQNEAQLEKSRLLSDRFSAERPKGSFSTLEIQRTEQGDSAMYLCASSFMGLAGGTQYFGPGTRLTVL.

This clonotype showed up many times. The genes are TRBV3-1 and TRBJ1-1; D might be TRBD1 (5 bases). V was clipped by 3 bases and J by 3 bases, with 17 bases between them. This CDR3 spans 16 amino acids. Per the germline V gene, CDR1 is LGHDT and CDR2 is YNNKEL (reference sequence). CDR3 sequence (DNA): TGTGCCAGCAGCCATAATCCGGGGCCAGAGTACACTGAAGCTTTCTTT. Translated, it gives CASSHNPGPEYTEAFF.

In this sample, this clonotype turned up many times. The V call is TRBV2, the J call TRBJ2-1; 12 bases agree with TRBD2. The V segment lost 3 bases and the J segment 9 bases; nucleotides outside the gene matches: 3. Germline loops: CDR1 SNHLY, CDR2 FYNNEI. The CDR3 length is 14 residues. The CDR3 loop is CASSETSGSPEQFF. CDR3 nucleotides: TGTGCCAGCAGTGAGACTAGCGGGAGCCCTGAGCAGTTCTTC.

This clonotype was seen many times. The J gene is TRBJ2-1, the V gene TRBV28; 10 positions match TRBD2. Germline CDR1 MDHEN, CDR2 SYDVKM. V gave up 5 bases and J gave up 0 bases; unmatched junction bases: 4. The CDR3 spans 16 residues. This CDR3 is CASSTRLAGSYNEQFF. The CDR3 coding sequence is TGTGCCAGCAGTACTCGACTAGCGGGCTCCTACAATGAGCAGTTCTTC.

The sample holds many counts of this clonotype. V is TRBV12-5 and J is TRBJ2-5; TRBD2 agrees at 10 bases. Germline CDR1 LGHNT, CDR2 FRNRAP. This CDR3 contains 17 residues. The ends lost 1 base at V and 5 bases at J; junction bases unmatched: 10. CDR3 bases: TGTGCTAGTGGTTTGGCCTCTTCTAGCGGGAGCGGTGAGACCCAGTACTTC. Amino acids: CASGLASSSGSGETQYF.

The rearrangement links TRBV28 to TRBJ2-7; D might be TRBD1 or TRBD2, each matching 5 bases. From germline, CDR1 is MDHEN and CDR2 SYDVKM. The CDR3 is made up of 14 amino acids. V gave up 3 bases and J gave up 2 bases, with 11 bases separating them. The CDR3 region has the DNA TGTGCCAGCAGTTTCTACGGGGCTACCTACGAGCAGTACTTC. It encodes CASSFYGATYEQYF.

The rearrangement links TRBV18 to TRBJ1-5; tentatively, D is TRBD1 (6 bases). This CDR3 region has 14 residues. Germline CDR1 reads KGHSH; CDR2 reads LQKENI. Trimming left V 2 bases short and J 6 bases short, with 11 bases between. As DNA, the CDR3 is TGTGCCAGCTCACCAGGACAGCTTTCTCAGCCCCAGCATTTT. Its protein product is CASSPGQLSQPQHF.

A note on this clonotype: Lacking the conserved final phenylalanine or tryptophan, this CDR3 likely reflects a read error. This CDR3 is CASGGTGAVTGELFL. CDR3 coding DNA: TGTGCCAGTGGAGGGACAGGGGCGGTCACCGGGGAGCTGTTTCTT. The V gene is TRBV6-1, the J gene TRBJ2-2; 10 positions agree with TRBD1. Germline CDR1 MNHNS, CDR2 SASEGT. The CDR3 has 15 residues. Trimming at V came to 9 bases and at J to 4 bases, leaving 8 bases not matched to a gene.

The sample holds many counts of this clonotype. The CDR3 loop reads CASSRGSSGNPDTQYF. Here the CDR3 DNA reads TGTGCCAGCAGCCGAGGGAGTAGCGGGAACCCAGATACGCAGTATTTT. The V gene is TRBV7-6, the J gene TRBJ2-3; TRBD2 matches 8 bases. The CDR3 runs 16 residues. V lost 5 bases, J lost 4 bases, and 11 bases stayed unmatched. Germline V gene lookup returns CDR1 SGHVS and CDR2 FNYEAQ.